Each of the 14 T cell receptor beta chains below was sequenced from the same sample in a study of blood T cell repertoires in COVID-19. This table comes from immunoSEQ multiplex PCR, and its TCRdb copy is limited to in-frame clones, with some not included. The sample yields a few hundred thousand clones, 70% to 90% seen once. Specimen: peripheral blood. The source of these receptors is a man aged 18 to 30 with COVID-19, enrolled during active disease.

The rearrangement links TRBV2 to TRBJ2-1; a weak D match, TRBD2 (5 bases). The CDR3 length is 15 residues. The V end lost 1 base, the J end lost 2 bases, and 9 bases lay between the germline ends. Germline V CDR1 and CDR2: SNHLY, FYNNEI. This CDR3 is CASSEGNSAYNEQFF. The CDR3 DNA follows: TGTGCCAGCAGTGAAGGAAATAGCGCCTACAATGAGCAGTTCTTC.

The chain joins TRBV18 to TRBJ2-7; 7 bases line up with TRBD2. The V gene's germline CDR1 is KGHSH and CDR2 LQKENI. V lost 3 bases and J lost 2; bases outside the gene matches: 4. The CDR3 sequence is 14 residues long. CDR3 region: CASSPRAGAYEQYF. The CDR3 nucleotides read TGTGCCAGCTCACCGAGGGCGGGAGCCTACGAGCAGTACTTC.

This chain uses TRBV24-1 with TRBJ2-3; the D gene is possibly TRBD2 (6 bases). The germline CDR1 and CDR2 sequences are KGHDR and SFDVKD. The CDR3 runs to 15 residues. Trimming removed 7 bases at V and 0 bases at J, with 13 bases between. The CDR3 reads CATSRGRGSTDTQYF. The CDR3 nucleotides read TGTGCCACCAGCCGAGGCCGGGGGAGCACAGATACGCAGTATTTT.

Concerning this clone: Other DNA sequences within the sample encode an identical CDR3. The chain combines TRBV11-2 with TRBJ2-7; possibly TRBD1 for D (6 bases). CDR1 is SGHAT, CDR2 FQNNGV, per germline. The CDR3 loop spans 12 amino acids. V shed 5 bases and J shed 3 bases, with 8 bases lying between them. The CDR3 region has the DNA TGTGCCAGCAGCCTACAGGGCTACGAGCAGTACTTC. Its protein product is CASSLQGYEQYF.

V is TRBV5-4 and J is TRBJ2-1, with 14 bases that match TRBD2. The CDR3 loop spans 14 amino acids. Losses at the gene ends were 4 bases for V and 10 bases for J; bases not matched to a gene: 4. Per the germline V gene, CDR1 is SGHNT and CDR2 is YYREEE (reference sequence). The CDR3 is CASSPGLAGVEQFF. In DNA, the CDR3 is TGTGCCAGCAGCCCGGGACTAGCGGGAGTGGAGCAGTTCTTC.

The chain employs TRBV5-4 and TRBJ2-1; possibly TRBD1 for D (5 bases). The V end lost 4 bases, the J end lost 14 bases, and 22 bases lay between the germline ends. This CDR3 is built from 14 residues. Germline loops: CDR1 SGHNT, CDR2 YYREEE (reference sequence). CDR3 sequence reads: CASSEETLTGLEFF. CDR3 coding DNA: TGTGCCAGCAGCGAAGAAACCCTTACAGGTTTGGAGTTCTTC. Looking up the rest from reference TRBV5-4 and TRBJ2-1 gives the full variable domain: ETGVTQSPTHLIKTRGQQVTLRCSSQSGHNTVSWYQQALGQGPQFIFQYYREEENGRGNFPPRFSGLQFPNYSSELNVNALELDDSALYLCASSEETLTGLEFFGPGTRLTVL.

For the CDR3, the DNA is TGTGCCAGCAGTTTACGTAGCGGGAGGGCCGGGGAGCTGTTTTTT. Protein sequence: CASSLRSGRAGELFF. This sequence joins TRBV28 and TRBJ2-2, with 11 bases aligning to TRBD2. CDR3 length equals 15 residues. J gave up 6 bases and V 2 bases, and 2 bases lay outside the gene matches. Germline lookup yields CDR1 MDHEN and CDR2 SYDVKM.

The genes are TRBV27 and TRBJ2-7; 7 nucleotides align to TRBD2. Germline V gives CDR1 MNHEY, CDR2 SMNVEV (reference sequence). Germline trimming cut 4 bases from V and 6 bases from J; bases unmatched to any gene: 9. This CDR3 is 14 amino acids long. The CDR3 nucleotides read TGTGCCAGCAGTTCAGGGACGGCGGGGGTCGAGCAGTACTTC. This translates into CASSSGTAGVEQYF.

The J gene is TRBJ1-2, the V gene TRBV3-1 (or the pseudogene TRBV3-2), with 7 bases identical to TRBD1. With 1 base clipped from V and 3 bases from J, the junction kept 5 bases outside the gene matches. CDR3 length equals 15 residues. The germline CDR1 and CDR2 sequences are LGHDT and YNNKEL (reference sequence). CDR3 residues: CASSQGDSGYYGYTF. The CDR3 coding sequence is TGTGCCAGCAGCCAAGGGGACAGTGGGTACTATGGCTACACCTTC.

The V and J genes are TRBV19 and TRBJ2-1; TRBD1 matches 9 bases. Germline CDR1 is LNHDA and CDR2 is SQIVND (reference sequence). The CDR3 totals 16 residues. V dropped 2 bases and J dropped 6; count of bases not matched to a gene: 8. The CDR3: CASSIQGTGRTNEQFF. CDR3 in DNA: TGTGCCAGTAGTATACAAGGGACAGGGAGGACCAATGAGCAGTTCTTC.

The chain couples TRBV5-4 to TRBJ2-7; TRBD1 matches at 8 bases. CDR1 is SGHNT, CDR2 YYREEE, per germline (reference sequence). The CDR3 extends over 14 amino acids. V was clipped by 2 bases and J by 4 bases; unmatched bases: 5. The CDR3 DNA is TGTGCCAGCAGCTTTCAGGACAGGGATTACGAGCAGTACTTC. Protein: CASSFQDRDYEQYF.

The rearrangement links TRBV2 to TRBJ1-4, with 7 bases matching TRBD1. Germline V gives CDR1 SNHLY, CDR2 FYNNEI. The V gene end was trimmed by 6 bases and the J gene end by 0 bases; junction bases not matched to a gene: 4. The CDR3 is 15 amino acids. The CDR3 sequence: CASRGQPSTNEKLFF. CDR3 DNA sequence: TGTGCCAGCAGGGGACAGCCTTCAACTAATGAAAAACTGTTTTTT.

The genes are TRBV12-2 and TRBJ2-7; TRBD1, the table's D call, lacks a check against the DNA. TRBV12-2 is annotated as a pseudogene. The CDR3 contains 13 residues. The CDR3 loop reads CASINSTGNEQYF. The CDR3 DNA reads TGTGCAAGTATCAATTCTACAGGGAACGAGCAGTACTTC.

V and J are TRBV7-6 and TRBJ1-1; 9 nucleotides match TRBD1. V was pared by 5 bases and J by 8 bases, with 3 bases of the junction left unmatched. The length of the CDR3 is 12 residues. CDR1 and CDR2 from the germline V gene are SGHVS and FNYEAQ. CDR3 DNA sequence: TGTGCCAGCAGCCCCGGGACAGGGGAAGCTTTCTTT. This translates into CASSPGTGEAFF. Supplemented by reference TRBV7-6 and TRBJ1-1, the full variable domain reads GAGVSQSPRYKVTKRGQDVALRCDPISGHVSLYWYRQALGQGPEFLTYFNYEAQQDKSGLPNDRFSAERPEGSISTLTIQRTEQRDSAMYRCASSPGTGEAFFGQGTRLTVV.